This note documents a single T cell receptor beta chain sequence. This sample is part of a study of blood T cell repertoires in COVID-19. Using immunoSEQ multiplex PCR, the repertoire was profiled, and TCRdb retains in-frame clones only, with some absent. This sample carries around 120,000 clones, 80% to 90% of them seen once, and the ten largest clones take about 2%. This CDR3 spans 14 amino acids. The germline V gene has CDR1 GTSNPN and CDR2 SVGIG (reference sequence). V was cut by 4 bases and J by 8 bases, with 20 bases left in between. Source material: peripheral blood. The chain couples TRBV30 to TRBJ1-1, with D uncertain. The sequence derives from a human donor in a cohort sampled during active COVID-19. The CDR3 is CAWTPGATVLEAFF. The CDR3 nucleotides are TGTGCCTGGACCCCTGGAGCTACCGTACTCGAAGCTTTCTTT.